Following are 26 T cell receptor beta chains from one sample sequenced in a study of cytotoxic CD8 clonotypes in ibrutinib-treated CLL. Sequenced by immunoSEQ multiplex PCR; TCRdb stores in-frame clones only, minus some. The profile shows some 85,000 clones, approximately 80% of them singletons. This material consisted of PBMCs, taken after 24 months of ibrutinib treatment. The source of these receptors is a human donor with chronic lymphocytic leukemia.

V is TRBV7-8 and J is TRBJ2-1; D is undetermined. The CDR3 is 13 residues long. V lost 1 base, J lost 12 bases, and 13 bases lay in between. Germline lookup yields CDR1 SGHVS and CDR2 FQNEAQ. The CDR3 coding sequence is TGTGCCAGCAGCTTAGGGCGCGAGGTAGTGCAGTTCTTC. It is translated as CASSLGREVVQFF.

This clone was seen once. CDR3 loop: CASSRGTTQETQYF. Written as DNA, the CDR3 is TGTGCCAGCAGCCGAGGGACTACCCAAGAGACCCAGTACTTC. The chain links TRBV4-2 to TRBJ2-5; 7 bases line up with TRBD2. Germline values: CDR1 LGHNA, CDR2 YNFKEQ. After removal of 4 bases from V and 1 base from J, the junction contained 3 bases not matched to a gene. This CDR3 spans 14 amino acids.

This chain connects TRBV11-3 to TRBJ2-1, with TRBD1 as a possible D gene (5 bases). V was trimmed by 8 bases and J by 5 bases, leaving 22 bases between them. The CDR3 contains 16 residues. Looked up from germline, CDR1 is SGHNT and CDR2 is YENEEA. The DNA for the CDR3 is TGTGCCAGCGCAGTAGGAACTCAGACAGCTAACAATGAGCAGTTCTTC. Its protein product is CASAVGTQTANNEQFF.

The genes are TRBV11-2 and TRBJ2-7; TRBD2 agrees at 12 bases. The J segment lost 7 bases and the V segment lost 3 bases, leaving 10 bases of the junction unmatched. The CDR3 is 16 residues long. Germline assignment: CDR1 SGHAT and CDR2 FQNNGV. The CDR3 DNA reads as TGTGCCAGCAGCTTCACTACTAGCGGGGGGTTTACTGAGCAGTACTTC. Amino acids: CASSFTTSGGFTEQYF.

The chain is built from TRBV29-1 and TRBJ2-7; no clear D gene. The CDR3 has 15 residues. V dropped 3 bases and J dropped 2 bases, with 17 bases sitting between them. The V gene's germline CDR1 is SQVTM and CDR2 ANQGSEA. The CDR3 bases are TGCAGCGTTGAGTTCTCAGATCCTTACACCTACGAGCAGTACTTC. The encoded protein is CSVEFSDPYTYEQYF.

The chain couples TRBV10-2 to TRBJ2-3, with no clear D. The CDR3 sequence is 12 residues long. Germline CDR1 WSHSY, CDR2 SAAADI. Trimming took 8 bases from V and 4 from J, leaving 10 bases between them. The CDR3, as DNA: TGCGCCAGCGGAAAGCGTGCAGATACGCAGTATTTT. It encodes CASGKRADTQYF.

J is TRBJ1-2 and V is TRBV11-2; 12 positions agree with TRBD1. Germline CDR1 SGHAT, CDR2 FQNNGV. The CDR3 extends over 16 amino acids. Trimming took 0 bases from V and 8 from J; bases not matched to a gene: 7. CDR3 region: CASSLDRRDRGQGYTF. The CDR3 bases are TGTGCCAGCAGCTTAGATCGCAGGGACAGGGGGCAAGGCTACACCTTC.

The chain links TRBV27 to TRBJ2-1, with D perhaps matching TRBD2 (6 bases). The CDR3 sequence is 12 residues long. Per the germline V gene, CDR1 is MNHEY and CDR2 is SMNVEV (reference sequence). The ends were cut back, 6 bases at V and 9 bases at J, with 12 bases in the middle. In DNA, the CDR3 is TGTGCCAGCAGCTCGGAGGGCCGTGAGCAGTTCTTC. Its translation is CASSSEGREQFF.

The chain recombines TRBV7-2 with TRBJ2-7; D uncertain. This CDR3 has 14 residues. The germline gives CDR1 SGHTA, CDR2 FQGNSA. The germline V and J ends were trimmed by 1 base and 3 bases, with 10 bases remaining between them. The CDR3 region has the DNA TGTGCCAGCAGCTTAGAAGCCGTTATCTACGAGCAGTACTTC. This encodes CASSLEAVIYEQYF.

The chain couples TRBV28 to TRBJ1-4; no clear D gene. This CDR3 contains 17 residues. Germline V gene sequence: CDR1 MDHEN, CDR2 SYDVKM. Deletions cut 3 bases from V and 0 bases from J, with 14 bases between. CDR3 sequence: CASSLVRTKATNEKLFF. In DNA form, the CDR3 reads TGTGCCAGCAGTTTGGTACGGACCAAAGCAACTAATGAAAAACTGTTTTTT. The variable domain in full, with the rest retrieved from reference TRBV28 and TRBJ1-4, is DVKVTQSSRYLVKRTGEKVFLECVQDMDHENMFWYRQDPGLGLRLIYFSYDVKMKEKGDIPEGYSVSREKKERFSLILESASTNQTSMYLCASSLVRTKATNEKLFFGSGTQLSVL.

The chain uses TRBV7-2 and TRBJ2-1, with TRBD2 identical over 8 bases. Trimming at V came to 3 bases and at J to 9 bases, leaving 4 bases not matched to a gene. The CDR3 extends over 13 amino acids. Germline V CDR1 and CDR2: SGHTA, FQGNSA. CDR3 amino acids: CASSLTSEVEQFF. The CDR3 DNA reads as TGTGCCAGCAGCTTGACTAGCGAGGTTGAGCAGTTCTTC.

CDR3 sequence (DNA): TGCGCCAGCAGCTTGGAAGTGGAAGTCACAGATACGCAGTATTTT. This sequence encodes CASSLEVEVTDTQYF. The chain links TRBV5-1 to TRBJ2-3, with D uncertain. With 0 bases removed from V and 2 bases from J, the gap between germline ends came to 10 bases. CDR1 SGHRS and CDR2 YFSETQ come from the germline V gene. This CDR3 contains 15 residues.

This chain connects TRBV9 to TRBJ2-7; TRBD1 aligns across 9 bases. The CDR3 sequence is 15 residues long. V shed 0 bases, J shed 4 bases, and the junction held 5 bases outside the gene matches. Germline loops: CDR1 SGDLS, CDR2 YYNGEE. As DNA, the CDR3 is TGTGCCAGCAGCGTAGCGGACAGGGGATGGTACGAGCAGTACTTC. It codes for CASSVADRGWYEQYF. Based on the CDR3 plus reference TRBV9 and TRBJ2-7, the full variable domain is DSGVTQTPKHLITATGQRVTLRCSPRSGDLSVYWYQQSLDQGLQFLIQYYNGEERAKGNILERFSAQQFPDLHSELNLSSLELGDSALYFCASSVADRGWYEQYFGPGTRLTVT.

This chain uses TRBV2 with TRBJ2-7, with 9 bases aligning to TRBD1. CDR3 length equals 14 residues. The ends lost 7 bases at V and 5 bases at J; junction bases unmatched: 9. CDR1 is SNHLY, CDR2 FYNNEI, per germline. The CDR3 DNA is TGTGCCAGCACCACACAGGGGGCTGGACACGAGCAGTACTTC. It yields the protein CASTTQGAGHEQYF.

CDR3 nucleotides: TGCGCCAGCGAAGCGAATCAAGGGGAGACCCAGTACTTC. Translation: CASEANQGETQYF. The chain recombines TRBV5-1 with TRBJ2-5; D unclear. V was trimmed by 7 bases and J by 5 bases, leaving 15 bases between them. This CDR3 has 13 residues. Germline CDR1 SGHRS, CDR2 YFSETQ.

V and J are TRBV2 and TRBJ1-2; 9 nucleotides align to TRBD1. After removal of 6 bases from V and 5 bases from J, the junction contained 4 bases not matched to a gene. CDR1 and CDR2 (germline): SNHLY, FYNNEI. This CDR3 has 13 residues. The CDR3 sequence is CASSGTGYYGYTF. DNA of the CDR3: TGTGCCAGCAGCGGGACAGGGTATTATGGCTACACCTTC.

The DNA of the CDR3 is TGTGCCAGCAGCGACTCATGGGGAGAAAAACTGTTTTTT. It specifies CASSDSWGEKLFF. The rearrangement uses TRBV11-2 and TRBJ1-4, with unresolved D. From germline, CDR1 is SGHAT and CDR2 FQNNGV. The ends were cut back, 5 bases at V and 8 bases at J, with 12 bases in the middle. This CDR3 is built from 13 residues. Drawing the rest from reference TRBV11-2 and TRBJ1-4, the complete variable domain is EAGVAQSPRYKIIEKRQSVAFWCNPISGHATLYWYQQILGQGPKLLIQFQNNGVVDDSQLPKDRFSAERLKGVDSTLKIQPAKLEDSAVYLCASSDSWGEKLFFGSGTQLSVL.

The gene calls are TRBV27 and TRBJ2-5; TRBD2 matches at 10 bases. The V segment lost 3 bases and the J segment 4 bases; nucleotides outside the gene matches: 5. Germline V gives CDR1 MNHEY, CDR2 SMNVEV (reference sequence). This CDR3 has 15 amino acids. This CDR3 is CASSFSAGGPETQYF. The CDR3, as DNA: TGTGCCAGCAGTTTCTCAGCGGGAGGGCCAGAGACCCAGTACTTC.

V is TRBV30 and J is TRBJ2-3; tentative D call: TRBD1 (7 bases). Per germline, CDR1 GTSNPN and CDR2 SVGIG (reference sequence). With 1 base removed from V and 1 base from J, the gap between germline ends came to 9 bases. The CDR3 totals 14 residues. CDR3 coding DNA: TGTGCCTGGAGTGCCAGGGGGGGCACAGATACGCAGTATTTT. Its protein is CAWSARGGTDTQYF.

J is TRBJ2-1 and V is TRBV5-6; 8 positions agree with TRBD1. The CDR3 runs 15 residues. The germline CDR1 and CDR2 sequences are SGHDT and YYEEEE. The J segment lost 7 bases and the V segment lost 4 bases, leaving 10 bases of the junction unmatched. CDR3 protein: CASSNRGQALNEQFF. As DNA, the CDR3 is TGTGCCAGCAGCAACAGGGGACAGGCCCTGAATGAGCAGTTCTTC.

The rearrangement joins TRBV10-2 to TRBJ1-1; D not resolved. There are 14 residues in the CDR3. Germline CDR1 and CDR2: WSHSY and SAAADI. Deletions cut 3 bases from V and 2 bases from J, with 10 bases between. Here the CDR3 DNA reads TGCGCCAGCAGTGATTCGGGATCCAACACTGAAGCTTTCTTT. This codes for CASSDSGSNTEAFF.

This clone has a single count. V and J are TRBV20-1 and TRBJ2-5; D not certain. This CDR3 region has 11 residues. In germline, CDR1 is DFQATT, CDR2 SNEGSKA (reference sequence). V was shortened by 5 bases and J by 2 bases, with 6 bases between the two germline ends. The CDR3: CSAPRQETQYF. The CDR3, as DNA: TGCAGTGCTCCGCGACAAGAGACCCAGTACTTC.

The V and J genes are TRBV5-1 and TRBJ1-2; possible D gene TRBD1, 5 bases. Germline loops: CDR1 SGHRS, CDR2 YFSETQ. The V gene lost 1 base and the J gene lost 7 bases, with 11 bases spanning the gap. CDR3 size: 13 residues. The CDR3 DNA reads TGCGCCAGCAGCTTGTGGGGCGATGGTGGCTACACCTTC. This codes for CASSLWGDGGYTF.

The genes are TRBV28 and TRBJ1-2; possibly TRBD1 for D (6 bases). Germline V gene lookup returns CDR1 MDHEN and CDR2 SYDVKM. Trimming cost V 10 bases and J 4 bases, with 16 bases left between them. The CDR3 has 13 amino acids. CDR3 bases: TGTGCCACCACCCTAGGGACACCCTATGGCTACACCTTC. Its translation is CATTLGTPYGYTF.

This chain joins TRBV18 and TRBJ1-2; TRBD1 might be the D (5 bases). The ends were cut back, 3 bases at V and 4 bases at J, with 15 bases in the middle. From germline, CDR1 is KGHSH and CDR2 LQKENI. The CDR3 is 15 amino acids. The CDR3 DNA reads TGTGCCAGCTCACCTACAGACGGGGACCTCTATGGCTACACCTTC. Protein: CASSPTDGDLYGYTF.

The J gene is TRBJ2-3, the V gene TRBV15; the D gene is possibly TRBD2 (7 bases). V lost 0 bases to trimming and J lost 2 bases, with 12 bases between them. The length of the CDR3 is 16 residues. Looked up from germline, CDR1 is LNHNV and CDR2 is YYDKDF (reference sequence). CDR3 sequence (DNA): TGTGCCACCAGCAGAGATTTCGCGGGGGCCACAGATACGCAGTATTTT. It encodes CATSRDFAGATDTQYF.